The clone carrying this TCR beta chain has only a few counts. Its antigen is not identified. Library construction for TCR beta used iRepertoire HTBI primers and Arm-PCR of CDR3 regions. Per the authors' pipeline: The study identified 55 to 80 TRBV and 13 to 15 TRBJ segments across samples. TCRdb reprocessed the multiplex PCR reads via MiXCR and lists one record per CDR3 protein. In this record, the V and J calls reflect TCRdb's handling and not the investigators' own analysis. The data contain around 450,000 distinct CDR3 sequences, under 25% of them singletons. The data are from a study of regulatory T cells in long-lasting Graves disease. Study results and limitations: TCR diversity was lower in persistent than newly diagnosed Graves' disease. Persistent patients had a count of shared public clonotypes (around 2,700) that exceeded that of new patients (about 970).

The germline V and J ends were trimmed by 3 bases and 1 base, with 13 bases remaining between them. The germline V gene has CDR1 PRHDT and CDR2 FYEKMQ (reference sequence). The CDR3 spans 15 residues. Time point here: persistent/refractory GD, antithyroid drugs over 5 years with positive TRAb. From PBMCs, RNA was extracted and then used to make the TCR library. An endocrinology department in Xi'an, China, recruited the patients. This rearrangement joins TRBV13 to TRBJ2-7; a weak D match, TRBD2 (6 bases). This clonotype was sampled from a female donor with Graves disease. Sequenced material: peripheral blood mononuclear cells (PBMCs), taken when the disease was refractory, from a patient treated with antithyroid drugs. The CDR3 DNA follows: TGTGCCAGCAGCTTCACGGGAGTCGCTTCCTACGAGCAGTACTTC. It codes for CASSFTGVASYEQYF.